One and the same sample provided the 9 T cell receptor beta chains below, sequenced in a study of CD4 T cells in relation to SARS-CoV-2 and coronaviruses. Produced via immunoSEQ multiplex PCR; TCRdb's table is partial and in-frame only. The table includes approximately 20,000 clones, less than 80% detected once. The unexposed donors gave CD4+ T cells in about 2011-2019, prior to COVID-19. After around nine days of culture, CD4+ T cells were isolated. Their target antigens are unknown. The sequenced sample was CD4+ T cells from PBMCs, cultured in vitro. The receptors shown here come from a human donor in good health.

The V and J genes are TRBV5-1 and TRBJ2-1, with 9 positions matching TRBD2. CDR1 and CDR2 (germline): SGHRS, YFSETQ. The CDR3 totals 18 residues. Trimming at V came to 2 bases and at J to 1 base, leaving 10 bases not matched to a gene. The CDR3 sequence: CASSFRFAGGVSYNEQFF. DNA of the CDR3: TGCGCCAGCAGCTTCAGGTTCGCGGGAGGGGTTTCCTACAATGAGCAGTTCTTC.

This clone was observed a handful of times. The genes are TRBV5-6 and TRBJ2-7; TRBD1 matches 7 bases. Trimming cost V 5 bases and J 4 bases; bases outside gene matches: 9. The CDR3 runs to 14 residues. Germline loops: CDR1 SGHDT, CDR2 YYEEEE. CDR3 sequence: CASRPSQGWYEQYF. CDR3 DNA sequence: TGTGCCAGCAGGCCCTCACAGGGGTGGTACGAGCAGTACTTC. The variable domain in full, with the rest retrieved from reference TRBV5-6 and TRBJ2-7, is DAGVTQSPTHLIKTRGQQVTLRCSPKSGHDTVSWYQQALGQGPQFIFQYYEEEERQRGNFPDRFSGHQFPNYSSELNVNALLLGDSALYLCASRPSQGWYEQYFGPGTRLTVT.

In this sample, this clone turned up once. V gene TRBV24-1 combines with J gene TRBJ2-5; no definite D call. This CDR3 contains 14 residues. Between the trimmed V and J ends, which lost 4 bases and 7 bases, there was a span of 15 bases. From germline, CDR1 is KGHDR and CDR2 SFDVKD. CDR3 bases: TGTGCCACCAGTGAGCCGCAAATCAGTGGGACCCAGTACTTC. Protein: CATSEPQISGTQYF.

This rearrangement joins TRBV3-1 (or the pseudogene TRBV3-2) to TRBJ2-7, with TRBD1 matching over 7 bases. Germline V gives CDR1 LGHDT, CDR2 YNNKEL (reference sequence). This CDR3 has 15 residues. J gave up 8 bases and V 4 bases, and 14 bases lay outside the gene matches. The chain's CDR3 is CASSLGNRGKRKQYF. The CDR3 DNA sequence: TGTGCCAGCAGCCTCGGGAACAGGGGCAAGAGGAAGCAGTACTTC.

The chain combines TRBV7-2 with TRBJ2-3; D possibly corresponds to TRBD2 (6 bases). The CDR3 sequence is 17 residues long. V shed 4 bases and J shed 2 bases, with 19 bases lying between them. The V gene's germline CDR1 is SGHTA and CDR2 FQGNSA. CDR3 DNA: TGTGCCAGCAGCTCGTCGCTCGGACTACGCTACACAGATACGCAGTATTTT. This gives the protein CASSSSLGLRYTDTQYF.

The chain has TRBV6-5 and TRBJ1-2, with D uncertain. The CDR3 is 15 residues long. Germline assignment: CDR1 MNHEY and CDR2 SVGAGI. V lost 5 bases and J 5 bases, leaving 18 bases between the germline ends. In nucleotides, the CDR3 is TGTGCCAGCAGTCCCCGCGGAGACCGAAAGTATGGCTACACCTTC. Residues: CASSPRGDRKYGYTF.

This clone was seen only once. The V gene is TRBV27, the J gene TRBJ1-2, with D possibly matching TRBD1 (6 bases). Germline CDR1 MNHEY, CDR2 SMNVEV (reference sequence). Trimming took 4 bases from V and 2 from J, leaving 8 bases between them. The CDR3 runs 13 residues. The CDR3 here is CASSYQGNYGYTF. DNA for the CDR3: TGTGCCAGCAGTTACCAGGGGAACTATGGCTACACCTTC.

This clone has just a few counts. V is TRBV11-2 and J is TRBJ2-7, with 12 bases that match TRBD2. In germline, CDR1 is SGHAT, CDR2 FQNNGV. The CDR3 is 15 amino acids. V was pared by 4 bases and J by 2 bases, with 3 bases of the junction left unmatched. CDR3 nucleotides: TGTGCCAGCAGCTCCCTAGCGGGAGGGCCCTACGAGCAGTACTTC. Translating it yields CASSSLAGGPYEQYF.

The chain is built from TRBV6-5 and TRBJ2-3, with D tentatively TRBD1 or TRBD2 (5 bases each). Germline values: CDR1 MNHEY, CDR2 SVGAGI. This CDR3 is 12 amino acids long. The V end was cut by 8 bases, the J end by 1 base, with 7 bases between. CDR3 DNA sequence: TGTGCCAGCTTGGGGGGCACAGATACGCAGTATTTT. This gives the protein CASLGGTDTQYF.